Listed below are T cell receptor beta chains from one sample, sequenced in a study of T cell clonotyping in hematopoietic cell transplantation. Some clones are missing from TCRdb's copy, which holds only in-frame ones; the method was immunoSEQ multiplex PCR. The data show about 10,000 clones, with 40% to 65% seen just once and over 10% held by the top ten. Material: peripheral blood mononuclear cells, obtained 100 days after allogeneic stem cell transplant. These receptors originate from a female patient between 50 and 60 years old who had an allogeneic stem cell transplant from an unrelated donor, so the T cells may come from the graft donor. Some clones in this sample may be carry-over from other donors' samples. CDR3s leave out the opening cysteine and the closing phenylalanine or tryptophan.

v_gene	j_gene	CDR3aa
TRBV7-2	TRBJ1-5	ASSFSGGNQPQH
TRBV14	TRBJ1-1	ASSLRLGTEAF
TRBV25-1	TRBJ1-2	ASSEVAANPYGYT
TRBV5-1	TRBJ1-3	ASSLAEVTGNTIY
TRBV29-1	TRBJ2-1	SVARYNEQF
TRBV29-1	TRBJ1-1	SVEGLRRVNTEAF
TRBV10-3	TRBJ1-6	AISERAADYNSPLH
TRBV4-1	TRBJ1-4	ASSPGQGIEKLF
TRBV27	TRBJ2-7	ASTVRSYEQY
TRBV30	TRBJ1-5	AWGRGDNQPQH
TRBV30	TRBJ1-4	AWTMTGLNEKLF
TRBV6-6	TRBJ1-2	ASSYQGGGYT
TRBV27	TRBJ1-2	ASSSLGGTGVLYT
TRBV28	TRBJ2-2	ASSLRRQTGELF
TRBV28	TRBJ2-7	ASSSRQGLYEQY
TRBV30	TRBJ2-5	AWRIAGQETQY
TRBV30	TRBJ2-7	AWSPTRRGNYEQY
TRBV6-5	TRBJ2-2	ASSYEGTGVYGELF
TRBV7-2	TRBJ2-5	ASSLADEARETQY
TRBV30	TRBJ2-7	AWSVPPGISYEQY
TRBV28	TRBJ2-7	ASTVRGDRAPYEQY
TRBV5-6	TRBJ2-7	ASSPTGTRYEQY
TRBV6-6	TRBJ2-1	ASSYAEGSQQF
TRBV5-1	TRBJ1-2	ASSLGVYGYT
TRBV6-6	TRBJ2-7	ASSLRPSFNEQY
TRBV10-3	TRBJ2-1	AISERTGGFDNEQF
TRBV5-8	TRBJ1-1	ASSLGTGVFSAEAF
TRBV4-1	TRBJ1-1	ASSLKPMNTEAF
TRBV7-2	TRBJ2-5	ASSSGVAGGKTQY
TRBV9	TRBJ2-7	ASSARAVSSYEQY
TRBV4-1	TRBJ1-2	ASSQVFGGAFGYGYT
TRBV6-6	TRBJ1-1	ATRTGGGTEAF
TRBV7-2	TRBJ2-7	ASSEEQFYEQY
TRBV6-1	TRBJ2-1	ASSESSSYNEQF
TRBV7-2	TRBJ2-5	ASSPNRVGGVETQY
TRBV30	TRBJ1-3	AWRRQGSGNTIY
TRBV2	TRBJ2-5	ASSGLDRFGTQY
TRBV6-6	TRBJ1-2	ASSPGGYGYT
TRBV28	TRBJ2-5	ASRRSAGGLKETQY
TRBV2	TRBJ1-6	ASRTTANSPLH
TRBV6-5	TRBJ1-2	ASTRTGGQYGYT
TRBV29-1	TRBJ1-2	SVSVDYGYT
TRBV6-5	TRBJ1-5	ASSREWGNQPQH
TRBV30	TRBJ2-7	AWTPTGTPREQY
TRBV10-3	TRBJ1-1	AISDGWEAL